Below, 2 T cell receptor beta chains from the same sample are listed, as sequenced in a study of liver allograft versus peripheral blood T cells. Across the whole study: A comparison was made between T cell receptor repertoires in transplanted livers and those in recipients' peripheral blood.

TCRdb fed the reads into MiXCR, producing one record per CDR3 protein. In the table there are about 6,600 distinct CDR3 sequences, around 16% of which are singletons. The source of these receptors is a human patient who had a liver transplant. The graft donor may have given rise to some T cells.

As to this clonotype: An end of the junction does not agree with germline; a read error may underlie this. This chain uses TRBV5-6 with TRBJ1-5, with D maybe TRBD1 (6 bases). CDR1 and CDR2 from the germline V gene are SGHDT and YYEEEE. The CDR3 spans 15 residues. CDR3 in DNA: TGTGTCAGCAGCTTTAGGGGGTCGGGCAATCAGCCCCAGCATTTT. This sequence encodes CVSSFRGSGNQPQHF. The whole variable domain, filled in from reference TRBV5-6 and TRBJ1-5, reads DAGVTQSPTHLIKTRGQQVTLRCSPKSGHDTVSWYQQALGQGPQFIFQYYEEEERQRGNFPDRFSGHQFPNYSSELNVNALLLGDSALYLCVSSFRGSGNQPQHFGDGTRLSIL.

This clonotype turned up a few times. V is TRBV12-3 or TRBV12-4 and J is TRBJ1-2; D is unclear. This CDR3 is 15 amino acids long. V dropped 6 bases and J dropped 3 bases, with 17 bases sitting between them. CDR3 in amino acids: CASRLRPSHHYGYTF. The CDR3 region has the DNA TGTGCCAGCAGGTTGAGACCCTCACACCACTATGGCTACACCTTC.